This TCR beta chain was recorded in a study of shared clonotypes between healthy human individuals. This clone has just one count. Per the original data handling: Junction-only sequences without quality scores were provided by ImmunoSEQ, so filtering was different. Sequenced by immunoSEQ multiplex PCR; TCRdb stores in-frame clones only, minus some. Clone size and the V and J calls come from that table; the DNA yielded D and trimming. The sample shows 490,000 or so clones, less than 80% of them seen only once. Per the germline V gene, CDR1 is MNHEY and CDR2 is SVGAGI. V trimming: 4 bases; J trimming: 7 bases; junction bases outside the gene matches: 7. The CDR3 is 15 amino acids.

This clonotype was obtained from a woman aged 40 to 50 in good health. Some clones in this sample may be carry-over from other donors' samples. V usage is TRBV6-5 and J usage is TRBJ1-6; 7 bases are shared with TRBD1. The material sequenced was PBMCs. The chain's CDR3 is CASSSGQVENSPLHF. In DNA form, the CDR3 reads TGTGCCAGCAGTTCTGGACAGGTCGAAAATTCACCCCTCCACTTT.